The clone carrying this TCR beta chain has a count of ten or more. Its matching antigen is unknown. V lost 0 bases and J lost 8, with 7 bases in between. The CDR3 loop spans 11 amino acids. Germline CDR1 reads DFQATT; CDR2 reads SNEGSKA (reference sequence). The sample originates from a study of neurological immune-mediated disorders. Overall study results and limits: Sharing of CDR3 amino acid sequences among expanded clones across subjects was absent, suggesting private repertoires in all groups.

The cDNA was synthesized by 5'RACE incorporating 10-nucleotide random UMIs. One entry per CDR3 protein, called by TCRdb with MiXCR from the 5' RACE reads. The data contain 53,000 or so distinct CDR3 sequences, approximately 12% of them singletons. Where libraries were unsorted, they were derived from 2 million PBMCs stored at -80 degrees C. The sample comprised PBMCs. This TCR was recovered from a woman in her sixties with HTLV-1-associated myelopathy (HAM/TSP). The rearrangement links TRBV20-1 to TRBJ1-1; D is ambiguous. CDR3 region: CSARDPPEAFF. The CDR3 DNA is TGCAGTGCTAGAGATCCGCCAGAAGCTTTCTTT.